These 5 T cell receptor beta chains were sequenced from one sample in a study of shared clonotypes between healthy human individuals. Profiling relied on immunoSEQ multiplex PCR, and the TCRdb table lists in-frame clones only, not all of them. Of some 95,000 clones detected, 60% to 75% appear once; the ten largest clones hold approximately 53%. The specimen was memory CD8+ T cells sorted from blood. Stated subset: CD45RO+ cells pooled with CCR7-negative TemRA cells. The receptors stem from a man aged 25-40 years in good health.

There are many counts of this clone. Here the CDR3 reads CASSLTGRTEAFF. The DNA of the CDR3 is TGTGCCAGCAGCTTGACAGGGCGCACTGAAGCTTTCTTT. The J gene is TRBJ1-1, the V gene TRBV7-6, with TRBD1 matching 7 bases. Germline V lookup: CDR1 SGHVS, CDR2 FNYEAQ. The CDR3 totals 13 residues. V was clipped by 3 bases and J by 4 bases; unmatched bases: 2.

The chain links TRBV19 to TRBJ2-2; D uncertain. This CDR3 is built from 14 residues. CDR1 is LNHDA and CDR2 is SQIVND in the germline V gene (reference sequence). The V end lost 2 bases, the J end lost 1 base, and 5 bases lay between the germline ends. This CDR3 is CASSIPKNTGELFF. CDR3 in DNA: TGTGCCAGTAGTATACCGAAGAACACCGGGGAGCTGTTTTTT. Full variable domain (remainder filled in from reference TRBV19 and TRBJ2-2): DGGITQSPKYLFRKEGQNVTLSCEQNLNHDAMYWYRQDPGQGLRLIYYSQIVNDFQKGDIAEGYSVSREKKESFPLTVTSAQKNPTAFYLCASSIPKNTGELFFGEGSRLTVL.

The CDR3 nucleotides read TGTGCCAGCAGCATTGGGACCGGGCCCGTCTACAATGAGCAGTTCTTC. Translated: CASSIGTGPVYNEQFF. This chain uses TRBV7-9 with TRBJ2-1; perhaps D is TRBD1 or TRBD2 (5 bases each). The CDR3 has 16 amino acids. V lost 5 bases and J 3 bases, leaving 17 bases between the germline ends. The germline gives CDR1 SEHNR, CDR2 FQNEAQ (reference sequence).

A few counts support this clone. The rearrangement links TRBV27 to TRBJ2-5; weak D call: TRBD1 (5 bases). CDR1 and CDR2 from the germline V gene are MNHEY and SMNVEV (reference sequence). V lost 2 bases to trimming and J lost 3 bases, with 16 bases between them. The CDR3 runs 16 residues. The CDR3 coding sequence is TGTGCCAGCAGTTTAAGTTTAGGGGATCTAGAAGAGACCCAGTACTTC. As protein: CASSLSLGDLEETQYF.

This clone was seen only a few times. The chain carries TRBV5-5 and TRBJ2-5; no firm D call. Germline CDR1 and CDR2: SGHKS and YYEKEE (reference sequence). The V end was cut by 0 bases, the J end by 5 bases, with 14 bases between. The CDR3 has 15 residues. The CDR3: CASSLASLGLETQYF. The CDR3 DNA is TGTGCCAGCAGCTTGGCGTCTCTGGGATTGGAGACCCAGTACTTC.